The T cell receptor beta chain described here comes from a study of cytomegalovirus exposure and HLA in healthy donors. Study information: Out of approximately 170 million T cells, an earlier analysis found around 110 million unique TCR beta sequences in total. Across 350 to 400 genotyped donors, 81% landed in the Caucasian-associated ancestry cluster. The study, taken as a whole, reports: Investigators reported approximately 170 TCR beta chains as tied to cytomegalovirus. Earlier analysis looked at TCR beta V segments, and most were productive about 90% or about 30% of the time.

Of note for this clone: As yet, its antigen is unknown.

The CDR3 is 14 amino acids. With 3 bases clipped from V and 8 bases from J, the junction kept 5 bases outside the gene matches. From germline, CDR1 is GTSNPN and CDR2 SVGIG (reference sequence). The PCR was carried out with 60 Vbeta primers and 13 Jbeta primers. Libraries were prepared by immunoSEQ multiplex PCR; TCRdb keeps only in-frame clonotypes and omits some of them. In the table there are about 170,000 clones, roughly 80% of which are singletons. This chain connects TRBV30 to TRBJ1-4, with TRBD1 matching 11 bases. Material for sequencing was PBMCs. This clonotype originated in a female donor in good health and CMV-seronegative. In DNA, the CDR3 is TGTGCCTGGAGGGACAGGGGGCGCTCGGAAAAACTGTTTTTT. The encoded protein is CAWRDRGRSEKLFF. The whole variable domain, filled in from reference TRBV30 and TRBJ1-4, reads SQTIHQWPATLVQPVGSPLSLECTVEGTSNPNLYWYRQAAGRGLQLLFYSVGIGQISSEVPQNLSASRPQDRQFILSSKKLLLSDSGFYLCAWRDRGRSEKLFFGSGTQLSVL.